These T cell receptor beta chains were read from a single sample in a study of control samples from healthy donors and cancer patients. Some clones are missing from TCRdb's copy, which holds only in-frame ones; the method was immunoSEQ multiplex PCR. The sample includes 160,000 or so clones, around 94% seen only once; the top ten take 12% to 15%. Sequenced: PBMCs. These receptors were taken from a man aged 55 to 70 with colorectal cancer. Both conserved end residues are trimmed from each CDR3. Not all rows give a size; the values are once, few, many and, for expanded clones, a class.

CDR3 protein: ASSYRAGSYTGELF
V gene: TRBV6-2/TRBV6-3
clone size: .

CDR3 protein: ASSSREGTGQGTEAF
V gene: TRBV3-1/TRBV3-2
clone size: once

CDR3 protein: ASSQDPQSSYNSPLH
V gene: TRBV4-2
clone size: .

CDR3 protein: ASSQGQGTKNYGYT
V gene: TRBV4-1
clone size: .

CDR3 protein: SGGSPGANVLT
V gene: TRBV29-1
clone size: .

CDR3 protein: ASSATLAGGTDTQY
V gene: TRBV7-2
clone size: .

CDR3 protein: ASRGTGNQPQH
V gene: TRBV12-3/TRBV12-4
clone size: .

CDR3 protein: ASSYAGLMGEQY
V gene: TRBV6-5
clone size: .

CDR3 protein: AISESDWGEKLF
V gene: TRBV10-3
clone size: once

CDR3 protein: ASSDRENSPLH
V gene: TRBV19
clone size: .

CDR3 protein: ATSDLQGPKDYGYT
V gene: TRBV24-1
clone size: once

CDR3 protein: ASNSGGGDTQY
V gene: TRBV19
clone size: .

CDR3 protein: ASRPGGGGTEAF
V gene: TRBV6-6
clone size: .

CDR3 protein: ASSWGREGEAF
V gene: TRBV6-2/TRBV6-3
clone size: .

CDR3 protein: ASSIARVDQPQH
V gene: TRBV19
clone size: once

CDR3 protein: ASSQDLQGSYEQY
V gene: TRBV3-1/TRBV3-2
clone size: .

CDR3 protein: ASSLGGGTEAF
V gene: TRBV6-5
clone size: .

CDR3 protein: ARPQGRGDTEAF
V gene: TRBV23-1
clone size: .

CDR3 protein: ASSYLGAGQPQH
V gene: TRBV6-5
clone size: .